The 2 T cell receptor beta chains presented below share a single source sample, sequenced in a study of T cell repertoires in cytomegalovirus infection. Each CDR3 protein gets one entry after TCRdb re-called the reads with MiXCR. Of roughly 180,000 distinct CDR3 sequences listed, about 18% are singletons. Sequencing was performed on CD8+ T cells from PBMCs. These receptors came from a human donor in good health (CMV status not recorded). Some clones in this sample may be carry-over from other donors' samples.

This clonotype was seen more than once but under ten times. The CDR3 DNA sequence: TGTGCCAGCACCACTAAGGGTATACGCAATCAGCCCCAGCATTTT. Encoded protein: CASTTKGIRNQPQHF. This chain uses TRBV6-2 or TRBV6-3 with TRBJ1-5; D unclear. V was clipped by 7 bases and J by 2 bases, with 15 bases between them. Germline assignment: CDR1 MNHEY and CDR2 SVGEGT. The CDR3 extends over 15 amino acids.

The CDR3 coding sequence is TGTGCCACCGCCCAGCGGGGGGCCGTCGGCGAGCAGTACTTC. Translated, it gives CATAQRGAVGEQYF. V gene TRBV6-2 or TRBV6-3 combines with J gene TRBJ2-7; 9 bases are a match to TRBD2. CDR3 length equals 14 residues. V shed 10 bases, J shed 6 bases, and the junction held 13 bases outside the gene matches. CDR1 MNHEY and CDR2 SVGEGT come from the germline V gene.